This entry is about one T cell receptor (beta chain). The target antigen is unknown. The data derive from a study of cytomegalovirus exposure and HLA in healthy donors. Study-wide results and limits: Later, an analysis showed that TCR beta chains associated with HLA were more clonally expanded than others that were equally common. Sequencing artifact likely explains a cluster of highly shared sequence variants.

Primers for the PCR totalled 60 Vbeta and 13 Jbeta. The data were produced by immunoSEQ multiplex PCR, yet TCRdb's version contains in-frame clones alone and is incomplete. In the table there are about 100,000 clones, roughly 82% of which are singletons. Germline CDR1 KGHSH, CDR2 LQKENI. CDR3 length: 16 residues. The germline V and J ends were trimmed by 0 bases and 0 bases, with 11 bases remaining between them. The V and J genes are TRBV18 and TRBJ1-1, with no clear D. The source is a woman aged 18-35 years in good health and CMV-seronegative. Sequences were obtained from PBMCs. The chain's CDR3 is CASSPPSGIMNTEAFF. CDR3 nucleotides: TGTGCCAGCTCACCACCCTCAGGAATCATGAACACTGAAGCTTTCTTT.